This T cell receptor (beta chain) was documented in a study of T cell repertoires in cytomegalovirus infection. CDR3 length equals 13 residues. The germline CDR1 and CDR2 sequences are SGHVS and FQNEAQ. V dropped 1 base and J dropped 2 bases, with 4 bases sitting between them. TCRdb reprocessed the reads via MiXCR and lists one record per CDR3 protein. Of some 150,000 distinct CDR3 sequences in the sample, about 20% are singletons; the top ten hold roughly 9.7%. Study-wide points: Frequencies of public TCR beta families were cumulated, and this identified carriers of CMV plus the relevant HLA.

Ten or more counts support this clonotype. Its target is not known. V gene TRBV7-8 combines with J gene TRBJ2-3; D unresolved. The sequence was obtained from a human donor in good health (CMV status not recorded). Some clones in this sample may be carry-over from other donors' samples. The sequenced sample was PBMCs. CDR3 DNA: TGTGCCAGCAGCTTAGAGCTCACAGATACGCAGTATTTT. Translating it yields CASSLELTDTQYF.